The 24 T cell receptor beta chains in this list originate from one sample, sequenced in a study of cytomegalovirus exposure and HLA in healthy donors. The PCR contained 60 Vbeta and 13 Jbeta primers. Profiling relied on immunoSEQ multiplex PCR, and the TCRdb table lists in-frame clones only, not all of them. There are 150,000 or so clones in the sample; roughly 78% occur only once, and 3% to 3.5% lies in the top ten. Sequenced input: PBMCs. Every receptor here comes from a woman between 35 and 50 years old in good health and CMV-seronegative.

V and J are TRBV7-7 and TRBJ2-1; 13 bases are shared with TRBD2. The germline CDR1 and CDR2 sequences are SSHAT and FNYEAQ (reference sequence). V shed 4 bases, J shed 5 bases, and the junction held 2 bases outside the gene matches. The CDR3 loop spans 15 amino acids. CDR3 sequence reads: CASSSTSGGDNEQFF. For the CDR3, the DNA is TGTGCCAGCAGCTCTACTAGCGGGGGGGACAATGAGCAGTTCTTC.

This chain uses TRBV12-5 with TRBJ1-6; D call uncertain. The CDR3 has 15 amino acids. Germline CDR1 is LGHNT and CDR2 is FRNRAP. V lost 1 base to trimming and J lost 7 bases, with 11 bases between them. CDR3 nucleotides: TGTGCTAGTGGTTTGGACAAAGGCGGGAATTCACCCCTCCACTTT. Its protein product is CASGLDKGGNSPLHF.

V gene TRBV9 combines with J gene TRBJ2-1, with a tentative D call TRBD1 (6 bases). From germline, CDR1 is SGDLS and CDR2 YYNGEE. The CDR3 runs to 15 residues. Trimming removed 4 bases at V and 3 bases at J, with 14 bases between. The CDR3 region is CASSPTGTNYNEQFF. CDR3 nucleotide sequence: TGTGCCAGCAGCCCCACCGGGACAAACTACAATGAGCAGTTCTTC.

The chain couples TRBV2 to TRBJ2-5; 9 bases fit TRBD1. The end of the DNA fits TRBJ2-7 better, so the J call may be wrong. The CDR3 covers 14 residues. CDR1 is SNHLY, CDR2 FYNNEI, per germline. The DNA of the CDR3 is TGTGCCAGCAGATTGACAGGGGGTCTCTACGAGCAGTACTTC. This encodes CASRLTGGLYEQYF.

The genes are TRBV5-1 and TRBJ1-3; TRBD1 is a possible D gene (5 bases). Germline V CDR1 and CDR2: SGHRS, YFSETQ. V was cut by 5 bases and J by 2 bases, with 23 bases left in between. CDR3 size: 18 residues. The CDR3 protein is CASRTGGTASWAGNTIYF. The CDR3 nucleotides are TGCGCCAGCAGAACGGGGGGGACGGCGAGTTGGGCTGGAAACACCATATATTTT.

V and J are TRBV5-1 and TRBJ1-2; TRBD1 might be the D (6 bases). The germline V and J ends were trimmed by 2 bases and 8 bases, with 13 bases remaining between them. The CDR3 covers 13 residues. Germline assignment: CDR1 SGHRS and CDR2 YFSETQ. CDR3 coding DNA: TGCGCCAGCAGCTTCACAGGGAGTTCGGGCTACACCTTC. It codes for CASSFTGSSGYTF. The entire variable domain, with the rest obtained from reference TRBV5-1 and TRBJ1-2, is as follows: KAGVTQTPRYLIKTRGQQVTLSCSPISGHRSVSWYQQTPGQGLQFLFEYFSETQRNKGNFPGRFSGRQFSNSRSEMNVSTLELGDSALYLCASSFTGSSGYTFGSGTRLTVV.

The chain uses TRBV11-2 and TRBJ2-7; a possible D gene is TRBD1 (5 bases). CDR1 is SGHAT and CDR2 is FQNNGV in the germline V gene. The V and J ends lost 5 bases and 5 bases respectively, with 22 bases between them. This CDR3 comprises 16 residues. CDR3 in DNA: TGTGCCAGCAGCCACCCGGCGGCAGGGAACTTAAACGAGCAGTACTTC. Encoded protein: CASSHPAAGNLNEQYF.

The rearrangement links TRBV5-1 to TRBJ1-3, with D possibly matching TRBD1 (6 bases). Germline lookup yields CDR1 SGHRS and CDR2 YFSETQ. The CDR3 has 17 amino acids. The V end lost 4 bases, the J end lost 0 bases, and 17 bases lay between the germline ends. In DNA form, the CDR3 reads TGCGCCAGCAGCGAAACAGGGCTAATGACCTCTGGAAACACCATATATTTT. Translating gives CASSETGLMTSGNTIYF.

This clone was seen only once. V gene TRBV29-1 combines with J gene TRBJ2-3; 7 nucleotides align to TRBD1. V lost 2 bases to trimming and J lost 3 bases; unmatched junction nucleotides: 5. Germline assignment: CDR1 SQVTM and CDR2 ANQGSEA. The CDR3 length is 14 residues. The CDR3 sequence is CSVERTTGTDTQYF. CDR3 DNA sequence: TGCAGCGTTGAAAGAACGACAGGGACAGATACGCAGTATTTT.

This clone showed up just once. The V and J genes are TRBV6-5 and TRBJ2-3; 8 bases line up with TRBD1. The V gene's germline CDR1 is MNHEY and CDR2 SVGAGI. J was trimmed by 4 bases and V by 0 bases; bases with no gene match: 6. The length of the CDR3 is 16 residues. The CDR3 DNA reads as TGTGCCAGCAGTTACTCGTCAGGGGGCCACTCAGATACGCAGTATTTT. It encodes CASSYSSGGHSDTQYF.

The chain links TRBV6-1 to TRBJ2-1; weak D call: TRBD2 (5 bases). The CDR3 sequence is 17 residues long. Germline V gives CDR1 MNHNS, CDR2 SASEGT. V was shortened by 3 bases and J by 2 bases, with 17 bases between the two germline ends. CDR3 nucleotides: TGTGCCAGCAGTGAGTACCGGGAAAGTCTAACCTACAATGAGCAGTTCTTC. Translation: CASSEYRESLTYNEQFF.

The CDR3 sequence is CASSLLSLGRGGYTF. As DNA, the CDR3 is TGTGCCAGCAGCTTGTTGAGTCTAGGGAGGGGTGGCTACACCTTC. The chain carries TRBV5-6 and TRBJ1-2; a weak D match, TRBD1 (5 bases). Germline CDR1 SGHDT, CDR2 YYEEEE. The CDR3 is 15 residues long. V dropped 1 base and J dropped 7 bases, with 17 bases sitting between them.

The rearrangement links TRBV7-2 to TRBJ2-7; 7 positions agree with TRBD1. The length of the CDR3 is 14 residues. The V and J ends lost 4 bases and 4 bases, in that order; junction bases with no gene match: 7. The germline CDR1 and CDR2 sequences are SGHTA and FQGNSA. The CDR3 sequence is CASSWNRGEYEQYF. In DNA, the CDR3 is TGTGCCAGCAGCTGGAACAGGGGAGAATACGAGCAGTACTTC.

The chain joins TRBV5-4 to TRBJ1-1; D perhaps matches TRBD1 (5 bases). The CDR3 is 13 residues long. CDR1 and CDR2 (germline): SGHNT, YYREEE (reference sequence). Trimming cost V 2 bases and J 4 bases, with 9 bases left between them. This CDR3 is CASSLWGGTEAFF. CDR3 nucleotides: TGTGCCAGCAGCTTATGGGGGGGCACTGAAGCTTTCTTT.

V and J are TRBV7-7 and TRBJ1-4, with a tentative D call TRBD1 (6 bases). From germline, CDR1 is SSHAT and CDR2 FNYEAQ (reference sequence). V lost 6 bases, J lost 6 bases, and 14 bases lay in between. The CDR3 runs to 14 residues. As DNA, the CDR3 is TGTGCCAGCAGGCACGGGACACGGGATGAAAAACTGTTTTTT. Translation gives CASRHGTRDEKLFF.

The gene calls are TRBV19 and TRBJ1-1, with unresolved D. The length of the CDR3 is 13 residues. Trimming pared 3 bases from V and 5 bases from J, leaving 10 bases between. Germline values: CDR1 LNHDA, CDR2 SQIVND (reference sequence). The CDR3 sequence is CASSIFGSTEAFF. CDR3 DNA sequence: TGTGCCAGTAGTATCTTCGGGAGTACTGAAGCTTTCTTT.

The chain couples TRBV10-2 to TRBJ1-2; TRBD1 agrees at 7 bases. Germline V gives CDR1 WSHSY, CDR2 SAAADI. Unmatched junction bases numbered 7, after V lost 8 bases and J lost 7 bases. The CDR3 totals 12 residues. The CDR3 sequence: CASLKGARGYTF. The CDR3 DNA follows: TGCGCCAGCCTTAAGGGGGCTCGTGGCTACACCTTC.

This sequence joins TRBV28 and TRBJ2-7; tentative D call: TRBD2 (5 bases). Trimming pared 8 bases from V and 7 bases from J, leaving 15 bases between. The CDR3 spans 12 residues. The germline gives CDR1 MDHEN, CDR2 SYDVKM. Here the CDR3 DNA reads TGTGCCAGCTCCTTTGGGAGTCAGGAGCAGTACTTC. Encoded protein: CASSFGSQEQYF.

For the CDR3, the DNA is TGTGCCAGCAGCTTAGATAGGGGATTCTACGAGCAGTACTTC. This gives the protein CASSLDRGFYEQYF. J is TRBJ2-7 and V is TRBV7-8; D is perhaps TRBD1 (5 bases). Per germline, CDR1 SGHVS and CDR2 FQNEAQ. The V gene lost 1 base and the J gene lost 3 bases, with 10 bases spanning the gap. The CDR3 is 14 amino acids.

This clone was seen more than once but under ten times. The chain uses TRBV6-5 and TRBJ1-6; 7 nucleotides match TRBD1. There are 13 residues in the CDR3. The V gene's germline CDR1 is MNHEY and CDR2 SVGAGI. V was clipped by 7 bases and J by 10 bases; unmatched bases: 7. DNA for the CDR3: TGTGCCAGCACCCACAGGGGACAATCACCCCTCCACTTT. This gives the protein CASTHRGQSPLHF.

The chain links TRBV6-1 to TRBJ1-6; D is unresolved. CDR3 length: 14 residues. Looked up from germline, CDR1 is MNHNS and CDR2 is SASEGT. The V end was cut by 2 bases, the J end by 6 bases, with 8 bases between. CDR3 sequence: CASSELTANSPLHF. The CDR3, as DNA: TGTGCCAGCAGTGAATTAACAGCTAATTCACCCCTCCACTTT.

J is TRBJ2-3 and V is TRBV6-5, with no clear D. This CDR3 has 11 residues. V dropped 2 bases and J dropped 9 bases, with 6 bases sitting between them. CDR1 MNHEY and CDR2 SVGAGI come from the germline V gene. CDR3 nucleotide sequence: TGTGCCAGCAGTTACCAGTTCACGCAGTATTTT. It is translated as CASSYQFTQYF.

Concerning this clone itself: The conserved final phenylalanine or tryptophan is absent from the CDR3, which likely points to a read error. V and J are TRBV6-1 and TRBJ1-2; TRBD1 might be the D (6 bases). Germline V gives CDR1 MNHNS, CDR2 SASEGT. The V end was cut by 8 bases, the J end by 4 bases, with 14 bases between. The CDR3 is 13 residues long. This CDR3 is CASSGASGYGYTL. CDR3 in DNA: TGTGCCAGCTCAGGGGCCAGCGGCTATGGCTACACCCTC.

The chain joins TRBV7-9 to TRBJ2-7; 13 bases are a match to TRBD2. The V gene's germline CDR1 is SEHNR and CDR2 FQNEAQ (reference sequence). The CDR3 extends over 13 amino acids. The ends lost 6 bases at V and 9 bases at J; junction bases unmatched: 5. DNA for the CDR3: TGTGCCAGCAGTGGGACTAGCGGGGCGCCGCAGTACTTC. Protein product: CASSGTSGAPQYF.